This note documents a single TCR beta chain sequence. This entry belongs to a study of cytomegalovirus exposure and HLA in healthy donors. PCR was performed using 60 Vbeta and 13 Jbeta primers. Profiled with immunoSEQ multiplex PCR; TCRdb holds only in-frame clones, not every one. The table lists over 150,000 clones, around 65% of them singletons. There are 16 residues in the CDR3. Germline V gene data show CDR1 as MGHRA and CDR2 as YSYEKL. V was pared by 8 bases and J by 1 base, with 20 bases between. The sequence was obtained from a woman aged 40 to 50 in good health and CMV-seropositive. The chain uses TRBV4-1 and TRBJ1-1; D is undetermined. Sequencing input: PBMCs. CDR3 sequence reads: CASLDRVGRGNTEAFF. DNA for the CDR3: TGCGCCAGCCTCGACCGGGTAGGGAGAGGGAACACTGAAGCTTTCTTT.